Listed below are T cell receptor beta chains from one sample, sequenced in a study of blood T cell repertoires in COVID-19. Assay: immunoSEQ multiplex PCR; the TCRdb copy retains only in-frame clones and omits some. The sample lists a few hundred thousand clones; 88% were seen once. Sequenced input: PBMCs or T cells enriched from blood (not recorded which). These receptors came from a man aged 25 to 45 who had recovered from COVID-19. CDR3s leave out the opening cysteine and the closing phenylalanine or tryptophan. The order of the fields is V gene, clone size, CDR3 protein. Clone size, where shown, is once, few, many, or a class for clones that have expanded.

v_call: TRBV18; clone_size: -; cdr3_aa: ASSTGASPEAF
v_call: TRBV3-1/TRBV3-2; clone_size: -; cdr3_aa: ASSLLRDTEAF
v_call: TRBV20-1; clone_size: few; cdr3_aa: SASLVGGAF
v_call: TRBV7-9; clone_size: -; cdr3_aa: ASSLASGTASNQPQH
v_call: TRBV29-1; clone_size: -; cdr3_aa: SVGSSGINYGYT
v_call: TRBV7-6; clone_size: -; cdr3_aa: ASSPREGTYNEQF
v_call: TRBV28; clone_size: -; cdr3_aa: ASSPVDKGNQPQH
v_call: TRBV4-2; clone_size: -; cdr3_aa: ASSQGDSSYEQY
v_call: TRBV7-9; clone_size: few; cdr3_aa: ASSLWPEGEKLF
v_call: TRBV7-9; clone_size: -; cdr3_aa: ASSLGQDGYYGYT
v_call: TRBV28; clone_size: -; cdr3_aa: ASSSFTGRGSYEQY
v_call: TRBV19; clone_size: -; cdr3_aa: ASSSDWDRGSPLH
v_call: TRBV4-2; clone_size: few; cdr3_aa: ASSQGLAGAISTDTQY
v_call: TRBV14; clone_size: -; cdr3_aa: ASSPYSGGSTDTQY
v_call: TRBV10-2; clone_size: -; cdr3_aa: ASSDPGLAKNIQY
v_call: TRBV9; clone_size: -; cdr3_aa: ASSRGINEKLF
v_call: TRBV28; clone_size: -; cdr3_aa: ASRGASGSNQPQH
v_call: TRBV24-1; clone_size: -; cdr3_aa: ATSDLQGTDTQY
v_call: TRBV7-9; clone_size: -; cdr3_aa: ASSLGGTARLAPYNEQF
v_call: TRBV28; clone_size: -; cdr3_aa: ASSLRDRATYEQY
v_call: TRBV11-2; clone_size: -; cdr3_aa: ASSPGGSTEAF
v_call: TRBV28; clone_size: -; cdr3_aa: ASSLRGPYGYT
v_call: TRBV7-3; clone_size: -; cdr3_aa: ASSLILAPSYNEQF
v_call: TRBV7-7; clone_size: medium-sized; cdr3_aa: ASSLGLAGVETQY
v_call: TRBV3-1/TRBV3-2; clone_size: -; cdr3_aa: ASSPLAGGSYNSPLH
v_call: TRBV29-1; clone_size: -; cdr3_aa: SVDGRDYQETQY
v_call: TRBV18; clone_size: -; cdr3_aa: ASSPDSPGTGYGYT
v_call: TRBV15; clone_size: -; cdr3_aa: ATSRDDPILAGGGTGELF
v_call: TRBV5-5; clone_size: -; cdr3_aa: ASSFRRSSYNSPLH
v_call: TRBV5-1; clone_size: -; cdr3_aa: ASSLRQGMIGSHGYT
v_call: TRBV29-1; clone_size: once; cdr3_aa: SVGRGRNEQF
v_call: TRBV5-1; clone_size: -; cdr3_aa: ASSFQGAGTTEAF
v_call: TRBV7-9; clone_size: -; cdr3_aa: ASSSLLYEQY
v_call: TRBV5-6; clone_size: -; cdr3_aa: ASSLGTVFYEQY
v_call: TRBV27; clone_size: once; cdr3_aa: ASTTRPGLNTEAF
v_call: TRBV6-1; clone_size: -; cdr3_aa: ASSESASGDTDTQY
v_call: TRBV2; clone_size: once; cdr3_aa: ASSVRGSSYEQY
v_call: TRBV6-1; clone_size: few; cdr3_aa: ASSGTGTGVRETQY
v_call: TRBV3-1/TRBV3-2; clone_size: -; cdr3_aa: ASSQGRRTGNVKNIQY
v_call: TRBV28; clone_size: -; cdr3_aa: ASFHGGGSYEQY
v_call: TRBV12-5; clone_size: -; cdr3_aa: ASGLGLVGGQETQY
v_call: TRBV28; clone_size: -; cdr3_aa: ASSPSGRDNEQF
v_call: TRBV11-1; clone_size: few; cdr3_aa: ASSPWTGGGEAF
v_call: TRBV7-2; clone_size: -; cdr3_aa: ASSLAGGPTYEQY
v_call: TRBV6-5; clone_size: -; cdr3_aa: ASSSSGRTSGTSSG
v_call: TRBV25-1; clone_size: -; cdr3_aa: ASSEFQDRAADGYT
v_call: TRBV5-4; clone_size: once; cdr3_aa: ASSWTLTAEAF
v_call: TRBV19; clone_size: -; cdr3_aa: ASSPPDRGNSPLH
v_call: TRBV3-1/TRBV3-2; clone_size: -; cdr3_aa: ASSRTGQAGLVSQETQY
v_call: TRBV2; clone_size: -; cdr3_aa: ASYSGQGVNTGELF
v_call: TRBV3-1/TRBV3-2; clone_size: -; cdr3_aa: ASSQRGTSVPTQY
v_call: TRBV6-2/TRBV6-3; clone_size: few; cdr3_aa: ASSYSRGTEAF